The text below deals with one T cell receptor beta chain. The sample is drawn from a study of OX40 agonist ivuxolimab in advanced cancers. Study details: Partial responses were achieved by three patients, one with hepatocellular carcinoma and two with cutaneous melanoma.

Germline values: CDR1 MDHEN, CDR2 SYDVKM. The CDR3 contains 16 residues. The V gene lost 2 bases and the J gene lost 9 bases, with 20 bases spanning the gap. Systemic immunosuppression or a history of autoimmune disease excluded patients. This table comes from immunoSEQ multiplex PCR, and its TCRdb copy is limited to in-frame clones, with some not included. Of about 61,000 clones in the sample, 80% to 90% were seen once. The specimen comprised CD4+ or CD8+ T cells sorted from blood, sampled in a trial of the OX40 agonist ivuxolimab. This sequence was found in an adult with an advanced solid tumor such as melanoma, head and neck, liver or kidney cancer. The chain carries TRBV28 and TRBJ2-1; perhaps TRBD1 as D (5 bases). DNA for the CDR3: TGTGCCAGCAGTTTACAAACAGGCCTCGGTGTCGTTGAGCAGTTCTTC. Protein sequence: CASSLQTGLGVVEQFF.